This paragraph covers one TCR beta chain sequence. The sample belongs to a study of cytomegalovirus exposure and HLA in healthy donors. Repertoires were generated with immunoSEQ multiplex PCR, while TCRdb's copy carries only in-frame clones and drops some. Found here are about 330,000 clones, roughly 88% of them singletons; the top ten hold about 0.8%. Germline V gives CDR1 MNHNY, CDR2 SVGAGI (reference sequence). CDR3 length: 14 amino acids. V was clipped by 8 bases and J by 3 bases, with 16 bases between them. Sequencing was performed on PBMCs. The genes are TRBV6-6 and TRBJ1-2, with D perhaps matching TRBD1 (6 bases). This TCR was sampled from a woman aged 18-29 years in good health and CMV-seronegative. The CDR3 DNA sequence: TGTGCCAGCTCACTGGAACCAGGGGACTATGGCTACACCTTC. Translated, it gives CASSLEPGDYGYTF.